The T cell receptor beta chain under discussion was sequenced for a study of response to subunit inactivated influenza vaccine. TCRdb fed the RT-PCR reads into MiXCR, producing one record per CDR3 protein. The table records about 520,000 distinct CDR3 sequences, approximately 7.2% of them present only once. Many counts were recorded for this clonotype. Germline-derived CDR1 and CDR2 are SGHTA and FQGNSA. This CDR3 is built from 15 residues. Unmatched junction bases numbered 8, after V lost 5 bases and J lost 2 bases. This clonotype was sampled from a man aged 50 to 75 who received an inactivated influenza vaccine. The chain carries TRBV7-2 and TRBJ2-7; 8 bases line up with TRBD1. This material consisted of PBMCs from blood, taken less than 30 months after vaccination. The CDR3 sequence: CASSITPGGAYEQYF. The CDR3 nucleotides are TGTGCCAGCAGCATAACCCCAGGGGGCGCCTACGAGCAGTACTTC.